Shown below are 29 T cell receptor beta chains from a single sample sequenced in a study of persistence of HIV-infected CD4 T cells. Cells were stimulated with CMV-infected fibroblast lysates at 8 to 10 ug/mL. CD40L/CD69 double-negative CD45RO-high memory CD4+ T cells were collected. Their antigens remain unidentified. Sequencing used immunoSEQ version 4 in survey mode. Clones were read by immunoSEQ multiplex PCR, and TCRdb kept only the in-frame ones, dropping some. The sample holds 50,000 or so clones; under 85% are singletons and the top ten take 3%. The input for sequencing was CD4+ T cells sorted from PBMCs after approximately 20-hour stimulation, taken from a patient who received antiretroviral therapy. These receptors all come from an adult man with HIV who was CMV-seropositive.

The V call is TRBV5-4, the J call TRBJ1-2, with D possibly matching TRBD1 (6 bases). The germline V gene has CDR1 SGHNT and CDR2 YYREEE (reference sequence). V dropped 0 bases and J dropped 1 base, with 16 bases sitting between them. The CDR3 length is 17 residues. The CDR3 DNA reads TGTGCCAGCAGCTTGGGTTATTCGGGACATTTTAACTATGGCTACACCTTC. Translating gives CASSLGYSGHFNYGYTF.

The V and J genes are TRBV10-3 and TRBJ1-1, with 7 bases aligning to TRBD1. This CDR3 comprises 16 residues. Unmatched junction bases numbered 8, after V lost 3 bases and J lost 1 base. Germline CDR1 and CDR2: ENHRY and SYGVKD. CDR3 loop: CAISDRRTGSNTEAFF. The CDR3 nucleotides read TGTGCCATCAGTGACCGACGGACAGGATCGAACACTGAAGCTTTCTTT.

This chain connects TRBV12-3 or TRBV12-4 to TRBJ1-2, with D unresolved. Trimming stripped 6 bases from V and 5 bases from J, with 13 bases between. This CDR3 has 13 residues. CDR3 residues: CASSDINVYGYTF. The CDR3 region has the DNA TGTGCCAGCAGCGACATCAACGTTTATGGCTACACCTTC.

V and J are TRBV10-3 and TRBJ2-1; D possibly corresponds to TRBD1 (6 bases). The CDR3 contains 14 residues. CDR1 is ENHRY and CDR2 is SYGVKD in the germline V gene. V lost 7 bases and J 9 bases, leaving 19 bases between the germline ends. The CDR3 loop is CAIMPILGAGEQFF. The CDR3 DNA reads as TGTGCCATCATGCCAATCTTGGGGGCCGGTGAGCAGTTCTTC.

Of note for this clone: In the same sample, other DNA sequences code for this CDR3. The rearrangement joins TRBV27 to TRBJ2-7; 8 bases are a match to TRBD2. This CDR3 comprises 13 residues. Germline V lookup: CDR1 MNHEY, CDR2 SMNVEV (reference sequence). The ends lost 8 bases at V and 2 bases at J; junction bases unmatched: 5. DNA for the CDR3: TGTGCCAGCCGGGCGGGGGGACCCTACGAGCAGTACTTC. Protein sequence: CASRAGGPYEQYF.

V usage is TRBV19 and J usage is TRBJ2-1, with TRBD1 identical over 10 bases. Trimming removed 5 bases from V and 2 bases from J; junction bases left unmatched: 3. Germline CDR1 LNHDA, CDR2 SQIVND (reference sequence). The CDR3 consists of 15 residues. The CDR3 is CASSLDRGAYNEQFF. The CDR3 DNA sequence: TGTGCCAGTAGTTTGGACAGGGGGGCCTACAATGAGCAGTTCTTC.

CDR3 DNA sequence: TGTGCCAGCAGCCAAGATCCCGTCAGGTCTAACTATGGCTACACCTTC. This sequence encodes CASSQDPVRSNYGYTF. The J gene is TRBJ1-2, the V gene TRBV14; D is ambiguous. V gave up 0 bases and J gave up 0 bases, with 11 bases separating them. The CDR3 sequence is 16 residues long. Germline CDR1 and CDR2: SGHDN and FVKESK.

The gene calls are TRBV7-2 and TRBJ1-4; D remains ambiguous. CDR3 length: 15 residues. The V gene lost 2 bases and the J gene lost 2 bases, with 9 bases spanning the gap. The V gene's germline CDR1 is SGHTA and CDR2 FQGNSA. CDR3 sequence reads: CASSLYGRTNEKLFF. In DNA form, the CDR3 reads TGTGCCAGCAGCTTATACGGAAGGACTAATGAAAAACTGTTTTTT.

The V and J genes are TRBV11-2 and TRBJ2-7; maybe TRBD1 (6 bases). Germline CDR1 is SGHAT and CDR2 is FQNNGV. The CDR3 is made up of 14 amino acids. V lost 4 bases to trimming and J lost 0 bases, with 10 bases between them. CDR3 sequence (DNA): TGTGCCAGCAGCTGGGGGCGGAGCTCCTACGAGCAGTACTTC. Its translation: CASSWGRSSYEQYF.

The gene calls are TRBV28 and TRBJ2-1; the D gene is possibly TRBD2 (7 bases). Germline CDR1 reads MDHEN; CDR2 reads SYDVKM. With 8 bases removed from V and 3 bases from J, the gap between germline ends came to 14 bases. This CDR3 has 14 amino acids. The CDR3 loop reads CASEGGTDYNEQFF. The DNA of the CDR3 is TGTGCCAGCGAGGGGGGGACCGACTACAATGAGCAGTTCTTC.

The genes are TRBV7-2 and TRBJ1-1; 8 bases fit TRBD1. The CDR3 contains 15 residues. Looked up from germline, CDR1 is SGHTA and CDR2 is FQGNSA. The junction had 5 bases not matched to a gene; V was cut back by 4 bases and J by 1 base. CDR3 residues: CASSSRTGSNTEAFF. The CDR3 DNA reads as TGTGCCAGCAGCTCCCGGACAGGGTCGAACACTGAAGCTTTCTTT. Supplemented by reference TRBV7-2 and TRBJ1-1, the full variable domain reads GAGVSQSPSNKVTEKGKDVELRCDPISGHTALYWYRQSLGQGLEFLIYFQGNSAPDKSGLPSDRFSAERTGGSVSTLTIQRTQQEDSAVYLCASSSRTGSNTEAFFGQGTRLTVV.

V gene TRBV7-9 combines with J gene TRBJ1-4, with 8 bases matching TRBD1. V lost 1 base to trimming and J lost 10 bases; unmatched junction nucleotides: 11. The CDR3 is 16 residues long. Germline V gene sequence: CDR1 SEHNR, CDR2 FQNEAQ (reference sequence). Here the CDR3 DNA reads TGTGCCAGCAGCTTAGGACCGACAGGGGCACTAGGAAAACTGTTTTTT. It yields the protein CASSLGPTGALGKLFF. The full variable domain, completed using reference TRBV7-9 and TRBJ1-4, is DTGVSQNPRHKITKRGQNVTFRCDPISEHNRLYWYRQTLGQGPEFLTYFQNEAQLEKSRLLSDRFSAERPKGSFSTLEIQRTEQGDSAMYLCASSLGPTGALGKLFFGSGTQLSVL.

This clone was recorded a few times. The rearrangement joins TRBV19 to TRBJ2-2; 9 nucleotides agree with TRBD1. Germline trimming cut 5 bases from V and 2 bases from J; bases unmatched to any gene: 6. The CDR3 length is 16 residues. Germline assignment: CDR1 LNHDA and CDR2 SQIVND (reference sequence). CDR3 in amino acids: CASSLWTGDNTGELFF. The CDR3 nucleotides read TGTGCCAGTAGTCTCTGGACAGGGGACAACACCGGGGAGCTGTTTTTT.

This clone was observed a few times. The chain combines TRBV3-1 (or the pseudogene TRBV3-2) with TRBJ1-5; 11 nucleotides agree with TRBD1. CDR3 length: 18 amino acids. Germline V gene lookup returns CDR1 LGHDT and CDR2 YNNKEL (reference sequence). V lost 1 base and J lost 2; bases outside the gene matches: 7. The CDR3 spells CASSQGDRGAGGNQPQHF. CDR3 bases: TGTGCCAGCAGCCAAGGGGACAGGGGGGCCGGTGGCAATCAGCCCCAGCATTTT.

J is TRBJ2-3 and V is TRBV5-8; no reliable D call. V was trimmed by 4 bases and J by 1 base, leaving 16 bases between them. In germline, CDR1 is SGHTS, CDR2 YDEGEE. The CDR3 spans 16 residues. The CDR3 loop is CASSPWAPIGTDTQYF. CDR3 sequence (DNA): TGTGCCAGCAGCCCGTGGGCGCCTATCGGCACAGATACGCAGTATTTT.

The rearrangement links TRBV7-2 to TRBJ1-1, with 7 bases aligning to TRBD1. Unmatched junction bases numbered 6, after V lost 5 bases and J lost 0 bases. This CDR3 has 15 amino acids. Germline CDR1 and CDR2: SGHTA and FQGNSA. For the CDR3, the DNA is TGTGCCAGCAGCGCGCTGGGACAGTTGAACACTGAAGCTTTCTTT. As protein: CASSALGQLNTEAFF.

The chain uses TRBV7-6 and TRBJ2-1; 9 bases fit TRBD2. V lost 2 bases and J lost 1; bases outside the gene matches: 6. Germline CDR1 is SGHVS and CDR2 is FNYEAQ. The CDR3 covers 17 residues. The CDR3 reads CASSLFSGRRSYNEQFF. DNA of the CDR3: TGTGCCAGCAGCTTATTTAGCGGGAGACGATCCTACAATGAGCAGTTCTTC.

This clone turned up a few times. The chain carries TRBV19 and TRBJ2-7; 9 bases are a match to TRBD1. There are 15 residues in the CDR3. The germline CDR1 and CDR2 sequences are LNHDA and SQIVND (reference sequence). The V and J ends lost 4 bases and 6 bases, in that order; junction bases with no gene match: 10. This CDR3 reads CASSTVGQGHGEQYF. In DNA, the CDR3 is TGTGCCAGTAGTACCGTGGGACAGGGACATGGCGAGCAGTACTTC. The complete variable domain, with remaining parts taken from reference TRBV19 and TRBJ2-7, reads DGGITQSPKYLFRKEGQNVTLSCEQNLNHDAMYWYRQDPGQGLRLIYYSQIVNDFQKGDIAEGYSVSREKKESFPLTVTSAQKNPTAFYLCASSTVGQGHGEQYFGPGTRLTVT.

The rearrangement joins TRBV10-2 to TRBJ2-2, with D hard to call. The V and J ends lost 8 bases and 3 bases respectively, with 13 bases between them. CDR3 length: 14 residues. Looked up from germline, CDR1 is WSHSY and CDR2 is SAAADI. CDR3 coding DNA: TGCGCCAGCTCCCAGGAGAGGCACACCGGGGAGCTGTTTTTT. It specifies CASSQERHTGELFF.

CDR3 in amino acids: CATSRDKGQTNEKLFF. CDR3 DNA sequence: TGTGCCACCAGCAGAGACAAGGGACAGACTAATGAAAAACTGTTTTTT. The chain combines TRBV15 with TRBJ1-4; 7 bases line up with TRBD1. Germline V gives CDR1 LNHNV, CDR2 YYDKDF (reference sequence). V gave up 0 bases and J gave up 2 bases; unmatched junction bases: 3. The CDR3 runs to 16 residues.

This clone was observed a single time. This chain's CDR3 is CASSYGSNSPLHF. In DNA, the CDR3 is TGTGCCAGCAGTTACGGAAGCAATTCACCCCTCCACTTT. The chain carries TRBV6-5 and TRBJ1-6, with unresolved D. Germline assignment: CDR1 MNHEY and CDR2 SVGAGI. V was shortened by 2 bases and J by 7 bases, with 6 bases between the two germline ends. The CDR3 consists of 13 residues.

This rearrangement joins TRBV30 to TRBJ2-3; 8 positions match TRBD2. This CDR3 spans 13 amino acids. V was pared by 0 bases and J by 6 bases, with 2 bases of the junction left unmatched. Germline CDR1 and CDR2: GTSNPN and SVGIG (reference sequence). The CDR3: CAWSVREGDTQYF. CDR3 DNA: TGTGCCTGGAGTGTCCGGGAGGGCGATACGCAGTATTTT.

The chain employs TRBV19 and TRBJ1-5; TRBD1 is a possible D gene (5 bases). V lost 5 bases, J lost 6 bases, and 20 bases lay in between. The length of the CDR3 is 16 residues. CDR1 is LNHDA, CDR2 SQIVND, per germline (reference sequence). The CDR3 protein is CASSALGGGSGQPQHF. CDR3 nucleotide sequence: TGTGCCAGTAGTGCCCTGGGGGGAGGTTCTGGTCAGCCCCAGCATTTT. Full variable domain (missing parts from reference TRBV19 and TRBJ1-5): DGGITQSPKYLFRKEGQNVTLSCEQNLNHDAMYWYRQDPGQGLRLIYYSQIVNDFQKGDIAEGYSVSREKKESFPLTVTSAQKNPTAFYLCASSALGGGSGQPQHFGDGTRLSIL.

This sequence joins TRBV6-5 and TRBJ1-1; D not certain. Trimming removed 5 bases from V and 5 bases from J, with 15 bases in between. The length of the CDR3 is 14 residues. Germline CDR1 MNHEY, CDR2 SVGAGI. CDR3: CASSNLLLRTEAFF. As DNA, the CDR3 is TGTGCCAGCAGTAATCTTCTCTTGAGGACTGAAGCTTTCTTT.

The chain joins TRBV19 to TRBJ2-1, with 7 bases aligning to TRBD2. The germline V gene encodes CDR1 LNHDA and CDR2 SQIVND (reference sequence). The V and J ends lost 3 bases and 7 bases, in that order; junction bases with no gene match: 15. The CDR3 consists of 17 residues. The CDR3 DNA reads TGTGCCAGTAGTATCTTCACCGCGTGGGAGGGTGGGAATGAGCAGTTCTTC. This codes for CASSIFTAWEGGNEQFF.

The chain carries TRBV6-1 and TRBJ1-1; D unclear. CDR3 length equals 14 residues. The V and J ends lost 1 base and 1 base respectively, with 7 bases between them. Germline V gives CDR1 MNHNS, CDR2 SASEGT. CDR3 DNA: TGTGCCAGCAGTGAAGGACCGAAGAACACTGAAGCTTTCTTT. The encoded protein is CASSEGPKNTEAFF.

The chain uses TRBV7-2 and TRBJ1-1; D is perhaps TRBD1 (5 bases). V lost 4 bases to trimming and J lost 10 bases, with 16 bases between them. The germline V gene has CDR1 SGHTA and CDR2 FQGNSA. This CDR3 is 13 amino acids long. CDR3 sequence: CASSSQSGTGAFF. The CDR3, as DNA: TGTGCCAGCAGCTCACAGTCCGGGACCGGAGCTTTCTTT.

This chain joins TRBV30 and TRBJ1-1, with D hard to call. The length of the CDR3 is 12 residues. Trimming left V 0 bases short and J 11 bases short, with 13 bases between. Germline CDR1 and CDR2: GTSNPN and SVGIG (reference sequence). The CDR3 region is CAWSVTRRRAFF. As DNA, the CDR3 is TGTGCCTGGAGTGTAACACGGCGGCGGGCTTTCTTT.

The chain employs TRBV6-5 and TRBJ1-2; 7 bases are a match to TRBD1. This CDR3 spans 14 amino acids. Unmatched junction bases numbered 6, after V lost 5 bases and J lost 3 bases. Germline CDR1 and CDR2: MNHEY and SVGAGI. The CDR3 region is CASSPDRFDYGYTF. Here the CDR3 DNA reads TGTGCCAGCAGTCCGGACAGGTTCGACTATGGCTACACCTTC.